The 23 T cell receptor beta chains below all came from one sample that was sequenced in a study of T cell changes during pregnancy in multiple sclerosis. Profiled with immunoSEQ multiplex PCR; TCRdb holds only in-frame clones, not every one. The sample has around 60,000 clones, about 90% seen once. This sample comprised CD4+ T cells from peripheral blood mononuclear cells, obtained after pregnancy. These TCRs come from a female donor in good health, enrolled as a control in a pregnancy study.

This chain links TRBV10-3 with TRBJ1-2, with 7 bases aligning to TRBD1. From germline, CDR1 is ENHRY and CDR2 SYGVKD. There are 17 residues in the CDR3. The V and J ends lost 4 bases and 9 bases, in that order; junction bases with no gene match: 20. The CDR3 loop reads CAISAGYETQGSGRYTF. In DNA form, the CDR3 reads TGTGCCATCAGTGCAGGCTACGAAACACAGGGGTCAGGGCGCTACACCTTC.

The chain links TRBV19 to TRBJ1-2; 7 bases agree with TRBD1. Losses at the gene ends were 4 bases for V and 6 bases for J; bases not matched to a gene: 11. The CDR3 extends over 15 amino acids. Germline CDR1 is LNHDA and CDR2 is SQIVND (reference sequence). DNA for the CDR3: TGTGCCAGTAGTAACCCTCGGACAGGTCGCGATGGCTACACCTTC. Amino acid sequence: CASSNPRTGRDGYTF.

This clone was seen once. The chain couples TRBV25-1 to TRBJ2-1; 10 bases are a match to TRBD2. CDR1 is MGHDK and CDR2 is SYGVNS in the germline V gene. After removal of 4 bases from V and 7 bases from J, the junction contained 7 bases not matched to a gene. The CDR3 is 15 amino acids. CDR3: CASSVSLAGENEQFF. CDR3 in DNA: TGTGCCAGCAGTGTTAGTCTAGCGGGGGAGAATGAGCAGTTCTTC.

The chain recombines TRBV30 with TRBJ2-1, with D unresolved. Germline V gene lookup returns CDR1 GTSNPN and CDR2 SVGIG (reference sequence). The V end lost 2 bases, the J end lost 5 bases, and 7 bases lay between the germline ends. CDR3 length: 12 amino acids. The CDR3 sequence: CAWSPTDNEQFF. The DNA for the CDR3 is TGTGCCTGGAGTCCGACTGACAATGAGCAGTTCTTC. The full variable domain, its missing parts supplied by reference TRBV30 and TRBJ2-1, is SQTIHQWPATLVQPVGSPLSLECTVEGTSNPNLYWYRQAAGRGLQLLFYSVGIGQISSEVPQNLSASRPQDRQFILSSKKLLLSDSGFYLCAWSPTDNEQFFGPGTRLTVL.

The chain employs TRBV6-5 and TRBJ1-5; D remains unclear. The V and J ends lost 9 bases and 3 bases respectively, with 12 bases between them. CDR1 is MNHEY, CDR2 SVGAGI, per germline. The CDR3 has 13 residues. This CDR3 is CASRGGINQPQHF. The CDR3, as DNA: TGTGCCAGTAGAGGAGGGATCAATCAGCCCCAGCATTTT.

This clone was counted a single time. As DNA, the CDR3 is TGTGCCAGCAGCCCTCGACAGGGGCAGGATGGCTACACCTTC. Its protein is CASSPRQGQDGYTF. The rearrangement links TRBV7-2 to TRBJ1-2; 8 nucleotides line up with TRBD1. CDR3 length: 14 amino acids. Germline CDR1 is SGHTA and CDR2 is FQGNSA. V lost 5 bases, J lost 6 bases, and 8 bases stayed unmatched.

The chain combines TRBV25-1 with TRBJ2-1; 7 nucleotides agree with TRBD2. Germline-derived CDR1 and CDR2 are MGHDK and SYGVNS. This CDR3 comprises 15 residues. V lost 1 base, J lost 4 bases, and 4 bases stayed unmatched. CDR3 residues: CASSELSGVYNEQFF. In DNA, the CDR3 is TGTGCCAGCAGTGAATTAAGCGGGGTTTACAATGAGCAGTTCTTC.

The chain recombines TRBV4-3 with TRBJ2-1; the D gene is possibly TRBD2 (5 bases). Germline values: CDR1 LGHNA, CDR2 YSLEER. This CDR3 has 15 amino acids. Trimming removed 0 bases at V and 8 bases at J, with 14 bases between. The CDR3 coding sequence is TGCGCCAGCAGCCAAGATCTGGGGAGACAATATGAGCAGTTCTTC. This codes for CASSQDLGRQYEQFF.

The J gene is TRBJ1-5, the V gene TRBV30; D is unclear. Looked up from germline, CDR1 is GTSNPN and CDR2 is SVGIG (reference sequence). V dropped 0 bases and J dropped 0 bases, with 3 bases sitting between them. This CDR3 is 13 amino acids long. The CDR3 loop is CAWSVLSNQPQHF. CDR3 in DNA: TGTGCCTGGAGTGTACTTAGCAATCAGCCCCAGCATTTT. The full variable domain, in which reference TRBV30 and TRBJ1-5 provide the parts outside the CDR3, is SQTIHQWPATLVQPVGSPLSLECTVEGTSNPNLYWYRQAAGRGLQLLFYSVGIGQISSEVPQNLSASRPQDRQFILSSKKLLLSDSGFYLCAWSVLSNQPQHFGDGTRLSIL.

V usage is TRBV2 and J usage is TRBJ1-5; 9 nucleotides align to TRBD1. The CDR3 loop spans 13 amino acids. V was pared by 5 bases and J by 7 bases, with 3 bases of the junction left unmatched. Germline V gene sequence: CDR1 SNHLY, CDR2 FYNNEI. DNA of the CDR3: TGTGCCAGCAGTTGGGACAGGGAACAGCCCCAGCATTTT. Translation: CASSWDREQPQHF.

The chain combines TRBV15 with TRBJ2-7; perhaps TRBD1 as D (6 bases). V was cut by 0 bases and J by 4 bases, with 22 bases left in between. Germline V gene lookup returns CDR1 LNHNV and CDR2 YYDKDF (reference sequence). The CDR3 spans 18 residues. The CDR3 sequence is CATSRDRLTGSTFYEQYF. The CDR3 bases are TGTGCCACCAGCAGAGACCGGCTTACAGGGTCAACTTTTTACGAGCAGTACTTC.

V usage is TRBV29-1 and J usage is TRBJ2-3; D not certain. The CDR3 loop spans 11 amino acids. The germline CDR1 and CDR2 sequences are SQVTM and ANQGSEA. Trimming took off 7 bases at V and 5 bases at J, with 10 bases between the two ends. CDR3 amino acids: CSAALGDTQYF. In DNA form, the CDR3 reads TGCAGCGCCGCCCTCGGAGATACGCAGTATTTT.

V is TRBV2 and J is TRBJ2-1, with TRBD1 as a possible D gene (6 bases). The length of the CDR3 is 14 residues. CDR1 is SNHLY and CDR2 is FYNNEI in the germline V gene. The V and J ends lost 7 bases and 7 bases respectively, with 17 bases between them. The DNA of the CDR3 is TGTGCCAGCATGGAATTACAGGGAAAAAATGAGCAGTTCTTC. Translation gives CASMELQGKNEQFF. Combining the CDR3 with reference TRBV2 and TRBJ2-1 gives the whole variable domain EPEVTQTPSHQVTQMGQEVILRCVPISNHLYFYWYRQILGQKVEFLVSFYNNEISEKSEIFDDQFSVERPDGSNFTLKIRSTKLEDSAMYFCASMELQGKNEQFFGPGTRLTVL.

The gene calls are TRBV14 and TRBJ1-5, with D possibly TRBD1 on 6 matching bases. The CDR3 is made up of 15 amino acids. Germline CDR1 SGHDN, CDR2 FVKESK. V was clipped by 4 bases and J by 4 bases, with 14 bases between them. This CDR3 reads CASSPTGGLNQPQHF. CDR3 DNA: TGTGCCAGCAGCCCCACGGGGGGCCTGAATCAGCCCCAGCATTTT. The whole variable domain, remainder taken from reference TRBV14 and TRBJ1-5, is EAGVTQFPSHSVIEKGQTVTLRCDPISGHDNLYWYRRVMGKEIKFLLHFVKESKQDESGMPNNRFLAERTGGTYSTLKVQPAELEDSGVYFCASSPTGGLNQPQHFGDGTRLSIL.

The V and J genes are TRBV6-6 and TRBJ1-2; no definite D call. Trimming shortened V by 7 bases and J by 3 bases, and 6 bases separated the two germline ends. The CDR3 contains 11 residues. Germline lookup yields CDR1 MNHNY and CDR2 SVGAGI (reference sequence). The CDR3 DNA sequence: TGTGCCAGCACCCCGGACTATGGCTACACCTTC. Encoded protein: CASTPDYGYTF.

J is TRBJ2-7 and V is TRBV7-2; 7 bases align to TRBD1. The V and J ends lost 5 bases and 7 bases, in that order; junction bases with no gene match: 11. From germline, CDR1 is SGHTA and CDR2 FQGNSA. This CDR3 contains 14 residues. In DNA form, the CDR3 reads TGTGCCAGCAGCATGAGACAGGGTTACTTGGAGCAGTACTTC. It codes for CASSMRQGYLEQYF.

This clone was counted only a few times. The CDR3 protein is CASSLRGRGNTGELFF. CDR3 DNA sequence: TGTGCCAGTAGCTTGAGGGGCAGGGGGAACACCGGGGAGCTGTTTTTT. The genes are TRBV19 and TRBJ2-2; a weak D match, TRBD1 (6 bases). The germline V and J ends were trimmed by 6 bases and 1 base, with 15 bases remaining between them. This CDR3 is 16 amino acids long. Germline CDR1 and CDR2: LNHDA and SQIVND (reference sequence). The full variable domain, in which reference TRBV19 and TRBJ2-2 provide the parts outside the CDR3, is DGGITQSPKYLFRKEGQNVTLSCEQNLNHDAMYWYRQDPGQGLRLIYYSQIVNDFQKGDIAEGYSVSREKKESFPLTVTSAQKNPTAFYLCASSLRGRGNTGELFFGEGSRLTVL.

The rearrangement uses TRBV5-4 and TRBJ1-6; 8 bases line up with TRBD1. Germline-derived CDR1 and CDR2 are SGHNT and YYREEE (reference sequence). The CDR3 runs 16 residues. The V segment lost 9 bases and the J segment 0 bases; nucleotides outside the gene matches: 8. The CDR3 DNA follows: TGTGCCACCTACCGACAGGGGAGCTCCTATAATTCACCCCTCCACTTT. The encoded protein is CATYRQGSSYNSPLHF.

This clone was seen only once. The chain uses TRBV10-3 and TRBJ1-1; 7 bases map to TRBD1. The CDR3 length is 12 residues. V lost 10 bases and J lost 2; bases outside the gene matches: 4. CDR1 ENHRY and CDR2 SYGVKD come from the germline V gene. The CDR3 is CATGTDNTEAFF. Written as DNA, the CDR3 is TGTGCCACCGGGACAGACAACACTGAAGCTTTCTTT.

This clone showed up just once. At one of its ends the junction is not consistent with the germline gene, which may arise from a read error. CDR3 region: CSARGTAF. CDR3 coding DNA: TGCAGTGCTAGAGGTACGGCCTTC. This chain uses TRBV20-1 with TRBJ1-2; unclear D gene. Germline assignment: CDR1 DFQATT and CDR2 SNEGSKA (reference sequence). CDR3 length: 8 residues.

This chain links TRBV7-2 with TRBJ1-1, with D possibly TRBD1 on 6 matching bases. The CDR3 totals 13 residues. Trimming removed 5 bases at V and 5 bases at J, with 12 bases between. The V gene's germline CDR1 is SGHTA and CDR2 FQGNSA. For the CDR3, the DNA is TGTGCCAGCAGCCCCTGGACAGATACTGAAGCTTTCTTT. This encodes CASSPWTDTEAFF.

The genes are TRBV4-2 and TRBJ2-7; 10 bases match TRBD2. The germline gives CDR1 LGHNA, CDR2 YNFKEQ. This CDR3 has 16 residues. V shed 0 bases, J shed 3 bases, and the junction held 5 bases outside the gene matches. CDR3 region: CASSQDASGGNYEQYF. The CDR3 coding sequence is TGTGCCAGCAGCCAAGATGCTAGCGGGGGAAACTACGAGCAGTACTTC.

V and J are TRBV7-8 and TRBJ2-7; D perhaps matches TRBD1 (5 bases). Germline V CDR1 and CDR2: SGHVS, FQNEAQ. Trimming left V 0 bases short and J 3 bases short, with 12 bases between. The CDR3 runs to 15 residues. The CDR3 DNA follows: TGTGCCAGCAGCTTAGCGCGACAGCTTTACTACGAGCAGTACTTC. It yields the protein CASSLARQLYYEQYF.